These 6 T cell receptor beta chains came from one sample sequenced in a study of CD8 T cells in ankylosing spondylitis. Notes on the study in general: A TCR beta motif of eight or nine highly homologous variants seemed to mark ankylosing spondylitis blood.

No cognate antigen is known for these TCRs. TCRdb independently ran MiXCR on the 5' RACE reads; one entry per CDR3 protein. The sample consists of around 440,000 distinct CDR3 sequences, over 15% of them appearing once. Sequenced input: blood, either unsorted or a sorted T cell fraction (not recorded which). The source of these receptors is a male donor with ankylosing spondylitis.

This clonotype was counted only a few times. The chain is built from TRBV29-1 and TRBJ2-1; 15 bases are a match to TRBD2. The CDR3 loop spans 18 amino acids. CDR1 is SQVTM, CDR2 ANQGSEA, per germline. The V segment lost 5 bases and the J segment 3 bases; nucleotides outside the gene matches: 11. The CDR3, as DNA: TGCAGCGTTTCGGCGAGGACTAGCGGGAGGGCCGACTACAATGAGCAGTTCTTC. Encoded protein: CSVSARTSGRADYNEQFF.

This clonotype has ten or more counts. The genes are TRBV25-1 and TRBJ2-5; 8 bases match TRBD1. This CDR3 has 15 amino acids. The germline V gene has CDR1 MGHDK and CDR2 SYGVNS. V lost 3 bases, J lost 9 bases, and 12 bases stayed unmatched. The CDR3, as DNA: TGTGCCAGCAGTGATTCCCAGGGGGCTGGAGGGGCCCAGTACTTC. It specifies CASSDSQGAGGAQYF.

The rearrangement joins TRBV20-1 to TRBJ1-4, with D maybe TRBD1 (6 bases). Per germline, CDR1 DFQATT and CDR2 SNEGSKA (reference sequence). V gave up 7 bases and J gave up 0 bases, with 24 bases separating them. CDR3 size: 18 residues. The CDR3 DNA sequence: TGCAGTGGGTCTCAGGGGACCCCGAGCCTCGCAACTAATGAAAAACTGTTTTTT. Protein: CSGSQGTPSLATNEKLFF.

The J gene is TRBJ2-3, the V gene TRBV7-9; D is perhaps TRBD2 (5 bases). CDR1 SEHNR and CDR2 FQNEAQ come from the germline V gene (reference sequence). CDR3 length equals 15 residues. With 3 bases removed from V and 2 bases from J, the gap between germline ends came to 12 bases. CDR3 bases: TGTGCCAGCAGCTTTCAAGGACTCTACACAGATACGCAGTATTTT. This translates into CASSFQGLYTDTQYF.

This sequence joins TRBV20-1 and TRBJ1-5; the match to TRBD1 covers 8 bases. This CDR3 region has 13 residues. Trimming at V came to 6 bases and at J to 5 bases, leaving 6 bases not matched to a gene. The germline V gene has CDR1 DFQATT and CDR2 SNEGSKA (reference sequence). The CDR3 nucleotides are TGCAGTGCAAACACAGGGGGGGATCAGCCCCAGCATTTT. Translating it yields CSANTGGDQPQHF.

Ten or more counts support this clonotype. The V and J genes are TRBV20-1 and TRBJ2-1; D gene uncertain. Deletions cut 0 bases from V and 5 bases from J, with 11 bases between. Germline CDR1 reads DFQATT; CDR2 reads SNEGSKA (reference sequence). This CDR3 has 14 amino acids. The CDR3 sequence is CSARDGSRDNEQFF. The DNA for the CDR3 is TGCAGTGCTAGAGATGGTAGTAGGGACAATGAGCAGTTCTTC.